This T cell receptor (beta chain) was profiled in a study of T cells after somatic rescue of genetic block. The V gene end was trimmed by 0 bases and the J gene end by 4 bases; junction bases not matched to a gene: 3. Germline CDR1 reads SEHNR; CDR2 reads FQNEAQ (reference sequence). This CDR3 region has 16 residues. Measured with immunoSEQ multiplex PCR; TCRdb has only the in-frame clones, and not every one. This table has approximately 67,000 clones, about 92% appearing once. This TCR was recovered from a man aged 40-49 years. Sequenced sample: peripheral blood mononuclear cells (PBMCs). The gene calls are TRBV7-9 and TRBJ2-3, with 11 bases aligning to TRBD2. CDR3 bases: TGTGCCAGCAGCTTAGCCACTAGCGGGGGTTCAGATACGCAGTATTTT. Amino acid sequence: CASSLATSGGSDTQYF.